Below are 17 T cell receptor beta chains sequenced from a single sample in a study of blood T cell repertoires in COVID-19. Only in-frame clones appear in the TCRdb table, and some are missing; sequencing was by immunoSEQ multiplex PCR. The table shows under 200,000 clones, with 70% to 90% occurring only once. Input material: peripheral blood. The receptor source for this set is a woman over 75 in a cohort sampled during active or convalescent COVID-19.

V usage is TRBV3-1 (or the pseudogene TRBV3-2) and J usage is TRBJ1-6; TRBD1 is a possible D gene (6 bases). The CDR3 is made up of 17 amino acids. Germline V gives CDR1 LGHDT, CDR2 YNNKEL (reference sequence). V gave up 4 bases and J gave up 9 bases, with 22 bases separating them. The CDR3 DNA is TGTGCCAGCAGCCCCTACAAAGCGGGGGCTAATAGTTCACCCCTCCACTTT. Translated: CASSPYKAGANSSPLHF.

The rearrangement joins TRBV18 to TRBJ1-1; D gene ambiguous. V was pared by 3 bases and J by 1 base, with 6 bases between. Per the germline V gene, CDR1 is KGHSH and CDR2 is LQKENI. CDR3 size: 13 residues. The CDR3: CASSPPGNTEAFF. CDR3 nucleotides: TGTGCCAGCTCACCGCCGGGGAACACTGAAGCTTTCTTT.

The chain combines TRBV7-8 with TRBJ1-5, with a tentative D call TRBD1 (5 bases). The CDR3 covers 13 residues. Germline V gene lookup returns CDR1 SGHVS and CDR2 FQNEAQ. V dropped 3 bases and J dropped 5 bases, with 8 bases sitting between them. For the CDR3, the DNA is TGTGCCAGCAGCTTGGGGGGAGATCAGCCCCAGCATTTT. Translation gives CASSLGGDQPQHF. The full variable domain, with the rest looked up from reference TRBV7-8 and TRBJ1-5, is GAGVSQSPRYKVAKRGQDVALRCDPISGHVSLFWYQQALGQGPEFLTYFQNEAQLDKSGLPSDRFFAERPEGSVSTLKIQRTQQEDSAVYLCASSLGGDQPQHFGDGTRLSIL.

In DNA form, the CDR3 reads TGTGCCAGCAGCCATATCCCAGGGGTGCAGTACTTC. It specifies CASSHIPGVQYF. The chain employs TRBV11-2 and TRBJ2-7; a weak D match, TRBD1 (6 bases). The CDR3 sequence is 12 residues long. In germline, CDR1 is SGHAT, CDR2 FQNNGV. Trimming shortened V by 5 bases and J by 9 bases, and 14 bases separated the two germline ends.

The V call is TRBV24-1, the J call TRBJ2-5; D call uncertain. Trimming cost V 4 bases and J 5 bases, with 4 bases left between them. CDR1 and CDR2 from the germline V gene are KGHDR and SFDVKD. The CDR3 spans 11 residues. CDR3 DNA: TGTGCCACCAGTGAATCGGAGACCCAGTACTTC. This sequence encodes CATSESETQYF.

The chain carries TRBV6-1 and TRBJ2-7; D gene uncertain. CDR1 and CDR2 from the germline V gene are MNHNS and SASEGT. Trimming left V 2 bases short and J 0 bases short, with 14 bases between. The CDR3 is made up of 16 amino acids. The CDR3: CASSESGGGTSYEQYV. CDR3 in DNA: TGTGCCAGCAGTGAATCCGGCGGTGGTACCTCCTACGAGCAGTACGTC.

This rearrangement joins TRBV18 to TRBJ1-5; D is undetermined. CDR3 length: 14 amino acids. Per germline, CDR1 KGHSH and CDR2 LQKENI. Trimming pared 1 base from V and 5 bases from J, leaving 9 bases between. The CDR3 sequence is CASSPLGEDQPQHF. CDR3 in DNA: TGTGCCAGCTCACCACTTGGGGAGGATCAGCCCCAGCATTTT. The variable domain in full, with the rest retrieved from reference TRBV18 and TRBJ1-5, is NAGVMQNPRHLVRRRGQEARLRCSPMKGHSHVYWYRQLPEEGLKFMVYLQKENIIDESGMPKERFSAEFPKEGPSILRIQQVVRGDSAAYFCASSPLGEDQPQHFGDGTRLSIL.

The chain uses TRBV6-5 and TRBJ1-1, with a possible D match to TRBD1 (5 bases). Germline CDR1 and CDR2: MNHEY and SVGAGI. The CDR3 covers 13 residues. V was cut by 0 bases and J by 6 bases, with 8 bases left in between. The DNA of the CDR3 is TGTGCCAGCAGTTACTCGGGCAGGGCTGAAGCTTTCTTT. It yields the protein CASSYSGRAEAFF.

In DNA form, the CDR3 reads TGTGCCAGCAGCCCTAGGGGGGGGCGAAAACTGTTTTTT. Translation gives CASSPRGGRKLFF. The chain has TRBV3-1 (or the pseudogene TRBV3-2) and TRBJ1-4; tentatively, D is TRBD1 (6 bases). Trimming removed 4 bases at V and 10 bases at J, with 13 bases between. CDR1 is LGHDT, CDR2 YNNKEL, per germline (reference sequence). This CDR3 contains 13 residues.

The chain links TRBV30 to TRBJ1-3, with D perhaps matching TRBD1 (5 bases). Germline-derived CDR1 and CDR2 are GTSNPN and SVGIG (reference sequence). V gave up 3 bases and J gave up 0 bases, with 18 bases separating them. The CDR3 loop spans 17 amino acids. The CDR3 DNA sequence: TGTGCCTGGAGAGTAACCGGGACTCCTCGCTCTGGAAACACCATATATTTT. Amino acid sequence: CAWRVTGTPRSGNTIYF.

This chain links TRBV24-1 with TRBJ2-1, with D maybe TRBD1 (5 bases). Trimming took 3 bases from V and 4 from J, leaving 18 bases between them. This CDR3 has 17 residues. CDR1 and CDR2 (germline): KGHDR, SFDVKD. In DNA form, the CDR3 reads TGTGCCACCAGTGATCCCACAGGCTCTCTGGGATACAATGAGCAGTTCTTC. This sequence encodes CATSDPTGSLGYNEQFF.

J is TRBJ2-7 and V is TRBV6-2 or TRBV6-3; D not resolved. V gave up 6 bases and J gave up 3 bases, with 6 bases separating them. The CDR3 is made up of 11 amino acids. Germline CDR1 reads MNHEY; CDR2 reads SVGEGT. The CDR3 DNA follows: TGTGCCAGCAGCCCCTTCTACGAGCAGTACTTC. This gives the protein CASSPFYEQYF.

The chain employs TRBV12-3 or TRBV12-4 and TRBJ2-3; unclear D gene. This CDR3 has 12 residues. Trimming shortened V by 2 bases and J by 3 bases, and 3 bases separated the two germline ends. The CDR3 nucleotides read TGTGCCAGCAGTTTACTTACAGATACGCAGTATTTT. Its translation: CASSLLTDTQYF.

The V and J genes are TRBV10-3 and TRBJ2-1, with TRBD2 identical over 8 bases. The CDR3 has 17 residues. Trimming took 3 bases from V and 6 from J; bases not matched to a gene: 13. Germline-derived CDR1 and CDR2 are ENHRY and SYGVKD. The CDR3 spells CAISDQRERGSSNEQFF. CDR3 nucleotides: TGTGCCATCAGTGACCAGCGGGAGAGGGGCTCGAGCAATGAGCAGTTCTTC.

V gene TRBV11-3 combines with J gene TRBJ2-1, with D unclear. Germline assignment: CDR1 SGHNT and CDR2 YENEEA. This CDR3 is built from 13 residues. V lost 1 base and J lost 5, with 6 bases in between. The CDR3 region is CASSLVYNNEQFF. The CDR3 coding sequence is TGTGCCAGCAGCTTAGTGTACAACAATGAGCAGTTCTTC.

The J gene is TRBJ1-6, the V gene TRBV27; possibly TRBD1 for D (5 bases). The germline CDR1 and CDR2 sequences are MNHEY and SMNVEV (reference sequence). Trimming took off 2 bases at V and 7 bases at J, with 15 bases between the two ends. The CDR3 loop spans 16 amino acids. The CDR3 loop reads CASSLNWQGRNSPLHF. The CDR3 DNA follows: TGTGCCAGCAGTTTAAATTGGCAGGGAAGGAATTCACCCCTCCACTTT.

This chain uses TRBV4-2 with TRBJ1-2; no clear D. The CDR3 spans 13 residues. The V gene's germline CDR1 is LGHNA and CDR2 YNFKEQ. V lost 0 bases and J 8 bases, leaving 10 bases between the germline ends. The CDR3 nucleotides read TGTGCCAGCAGCCAAGATCCCACTATCGGCTACACCTTC. Protein: CASSQDPTIGYTF.